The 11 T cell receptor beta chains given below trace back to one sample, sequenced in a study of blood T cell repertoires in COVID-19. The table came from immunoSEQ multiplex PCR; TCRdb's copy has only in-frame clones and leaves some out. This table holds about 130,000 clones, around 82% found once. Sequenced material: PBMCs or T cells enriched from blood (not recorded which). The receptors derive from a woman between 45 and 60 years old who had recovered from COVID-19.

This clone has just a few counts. The CDR3 coding sequence is TGTGCCAGCAGCTCACTATTGGGGACAGGGCGCGGAAATTCACCCCTCCACTTT. Translating it yields CASSSLLGTGRGNSPLHF. The chain couples TRBV21-1 to TRBJ1-6; the D call in the table, TRBD1, was not verified against the DNA. TRBV21-1 is recorded as a pseudogene. The CDR3 sequence is 18 residues long.

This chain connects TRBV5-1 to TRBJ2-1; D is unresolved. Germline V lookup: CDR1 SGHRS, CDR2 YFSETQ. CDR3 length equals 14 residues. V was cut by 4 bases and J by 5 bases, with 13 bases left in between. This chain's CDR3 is CASSEISVHNEQFF. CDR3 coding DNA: TGCGCCAGCAGCGAGATATCGGTCCACAATGAGCAGTTCTTC.

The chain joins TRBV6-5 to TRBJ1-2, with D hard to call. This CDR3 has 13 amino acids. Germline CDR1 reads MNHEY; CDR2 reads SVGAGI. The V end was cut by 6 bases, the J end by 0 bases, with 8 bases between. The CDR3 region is CASRPPTNYGYTF. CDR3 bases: TGTGCCAGCAGACCGCCTACTAACTATGGCTACACCTTC.

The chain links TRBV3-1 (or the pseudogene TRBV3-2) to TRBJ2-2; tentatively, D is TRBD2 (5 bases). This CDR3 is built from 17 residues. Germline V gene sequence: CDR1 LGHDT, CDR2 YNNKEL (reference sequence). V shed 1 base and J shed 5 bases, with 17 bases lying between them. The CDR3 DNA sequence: TGTGCCAGCAGCCAAGTGCGGCTAGCAGTGGGGACCGGGGAGCTGTTTTTT. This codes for CASSQVRLAVGTGELFF.

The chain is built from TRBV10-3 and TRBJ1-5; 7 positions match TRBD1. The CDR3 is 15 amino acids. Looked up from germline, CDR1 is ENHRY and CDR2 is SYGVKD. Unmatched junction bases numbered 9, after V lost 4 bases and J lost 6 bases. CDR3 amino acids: CAISGGTGAFQPQHF. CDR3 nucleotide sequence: TGTGCCATCAGTGGGGGAACAGGGGCGTTTCAGCCCCAGCATTTT.

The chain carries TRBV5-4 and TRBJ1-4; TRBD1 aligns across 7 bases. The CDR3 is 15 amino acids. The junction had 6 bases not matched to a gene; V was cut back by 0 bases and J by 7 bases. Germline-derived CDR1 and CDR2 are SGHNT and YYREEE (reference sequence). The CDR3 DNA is TGTGCCAGCAGCTTGGGAGGGGGCGAGGGTGAAAAACTGTTTTTT. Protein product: CASSLGGGEGEKLFF.

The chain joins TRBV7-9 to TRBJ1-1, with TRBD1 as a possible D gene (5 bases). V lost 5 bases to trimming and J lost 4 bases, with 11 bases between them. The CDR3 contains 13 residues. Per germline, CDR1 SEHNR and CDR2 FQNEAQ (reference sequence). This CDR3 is CASSPHTGTEAFF. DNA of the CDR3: TGTGCCAGCAGCCCCCACACAGGCACTGAAGCTTTCTTT.

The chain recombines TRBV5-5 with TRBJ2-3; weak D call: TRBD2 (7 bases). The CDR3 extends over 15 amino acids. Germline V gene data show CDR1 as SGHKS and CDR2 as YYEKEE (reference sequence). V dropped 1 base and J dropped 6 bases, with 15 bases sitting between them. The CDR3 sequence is CASSLKVAGADTQYF. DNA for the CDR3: TGTGCCAGCAGCTTGAAGGTTGCGGGGGCGGATACGCAGTATTTT.

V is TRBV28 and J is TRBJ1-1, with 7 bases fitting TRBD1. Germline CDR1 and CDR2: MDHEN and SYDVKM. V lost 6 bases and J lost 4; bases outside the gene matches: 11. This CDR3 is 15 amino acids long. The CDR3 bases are TGTGCCAGCAGGTCCCGACAGGGTTTCGGCACTGAAGCTTTCTTT. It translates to CASRSRQGFGTEAFF.

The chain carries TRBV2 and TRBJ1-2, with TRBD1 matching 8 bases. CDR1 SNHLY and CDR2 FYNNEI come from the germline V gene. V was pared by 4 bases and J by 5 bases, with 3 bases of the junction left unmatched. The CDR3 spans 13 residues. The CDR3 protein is CASSVGTGYGYTF. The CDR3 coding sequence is TGTGCCAGCAGTGTCGGGACAGGATATGGCTACACCTTC.

CDR3: CASSHRTSGTDTQYF. The CDR3 nucleotides read TGTGCCAGCAGCCACCGGACTAGCGGCACAGATACGCAGTATTTT. The gene calls are TRBV3-1 (or the pseudogene TRBV3-2) and TRBJ2-3; 9 bases line up with TRBD2. The CDR3 is made up of 15 amino acids. V gave up 3 bases and J gave up 1 base; unmatched junction bases: 2. CDR1 LGHDT and CDR2 YNNKEL come from the germline V gene (reference sequence).